The 21 T cell receptor beta chains in this list originate from one sample, sequenced in a study of T cells in women clearing cervical HPV infection. Repertoires were generated with immunoSEQ multiplex PCR, while TCRdb's copy carries only in-frame clones and drops some. This sample contains approximately 41,000 clones. The sample taken for sequencing was blood buffy coat. Every receptor here comes from a woman between 18 and 70 years old with a cervical HPV16 infection that either progressed to CIN3+ or cleared (not recorded which).

With regard to this clone: The DNA ends 3 residues before the CDR3 does, and the rest of the CDR3 is filled in from the germline J gene. The chain employs TRBV20-1 and TRBJ1-1; unclear D gene. CDR3 length: 16 residues. Trimming stripped 4 bases from V and 0 bases from J, with 18 bases between. Germline V CDR1 and CDR2: DFQATT, SNEGSKA (reference sequence). The CDR3 loop is CSAKESDYRMNTEAFF. Partial CDR3 DNA: TGCAGTGCTAAAGAAAGCGATTACCGGATGAACACTGAA.

About this clone: The sequence runs out 3 residues before the end of the CDR3; the remainder is reconstructed from the germline J gene. The chain employs TRBV5-1 and TRBJ2-5, with TRBD1 as a possible D gene (6 bases). The germline V and J ends were trimmed by 0 bases and 2 bases, with 11 bases remaining between them. The CDR3 contains 15 residues. Germline V gene data show CDR1 as SGHRS and CDR2 as YFSETQ. The CDR3 spells CASSLAQGIQETQYF. The sequenced part of the CDR3 DNA is TGCGCCAGCAGCTTGGCCCAGGGGATTCAAGAGACC.

In the case of this clone: With the read ending 3 residues before the CDR3 end, the germline J gene is used to fill in that end. The chain carries TRBV19 and TRBJ2-1; D perhaps matches TRBD1 (6 bases). The CDR3 totals 11 residues. V lost 9 bases and J 6 bases, leaving 9 bases between the germline ends. In germline, CDR1 is LNHDA, CDR2 SQIVND (reference sequence). The CDR3 protein is CASRGGNEQFF. CDR3 DNA, as far as it was read: TGTGCCAGCAGAGGGGGCAATGAG.

To note about this clone: The read terminates 3 residues before the CDR3 end, so the remaining end is supplied by the germline J gene. The V call is TRBV5-4, the J call TRBJ2-5, with D possibly being TRBD1 (5 bases). The CDR3 sequence is 14 residues long. The ends were cut back, 1 base at V and 5 bases at J, with 12 bases in the middle. CDR1 is SGHNT and CDR2 is YYREEE in the germline V gene (reference sequence). CDR3 region: CASSLKGIGETQYF. The part of the CDR3 DNA that was read is TGTGCCAGCAGCTTGAAGGGGATCGGTGAGACC. Variable domain in full (rest from reference TRBV5-4 and TRBJ2-5): ETGVTQSPTHLIKTRGQQVTLRCSSQSGHNTVSWYQQALGQGPQFIFQYYREEENGRGNFPPRFSGLQFPNYSSELNVNALELDDSALYLCASSLKGIGETQYFGPGTRLLVL.

Turning to this clone: The read falls 3 residues short of the CDR3 end, and the missing part is taken from the germline J gene. This rearrangement joins TRBV10-3 to TRBJ2-1; TRBD2 matches 9 bases. Germline CDR1 reads ENHRY; CDR2 reads SYGVKD. This CDR3 is built from 16 residues. J was trimmed by 2 bases and V by 4 bases; bases with no gene match: 6. The CDR3: CAISARLAVPYNEQFF. The CDR3 bases that were read are TGTGCCATCAGTGCTAGACTAGCGGTGCCCTACAATGAG.

On this clone: Read sequence stops 3 residues before the CDR3 end, and the germline J gene provides the missing end. V and J are TRBV11-1 and TRBJ2-4; TRBD1 agrees at 8 bases. The CDR3 has 14 amino acids. The V gene's germline CDR1 is SGHAT and CDR2 FQDESV (reference sequence). The part of the CDR3 DNA that was read is TGTGCCAGCAGCTTAGTGGGTGGCAGGGGGCCT. Translating it yields CASSLVGGRGP. The whole CDR3 reads CASSLVGGRGPQYF.

With regard to this clone: The read finishes 3 residues shy of the CDR3 end, and the germline J gene is used to complete it. The chain recombines TRBV30 with TRBJ1-2; D gene ambiguous. This CDR3 region has 15 residues. Looked up from germline, CDR1 is GTSNPN and CDR2 is SVGIG (reference sequence). V was pared by 8 bases and J by 0 bases, with 19 bases between. CDR3 region: CATIRPRKTNYGYTF. The part of the CDR3 DNA that was read is TGTGCCACGATACGCCCCAGAAAGACTAACTATGGC. The full variable domain, completed using reference TRBV30 and TRBJ1-2, is SQTIHQWPATLVQPVGSPLSLECTVEGTSNPNLYWYRQAAGRGLQLLFYSVGIGQISSEVPQNLSASRPQDRQFILSSKKLLLSDSGFYLCATIRPRKTNYGYTFGSGTRLTVV.

Comments on this clone: The CDR3 end is not reached by the read, which stops 3 residues before it; the germline J gene fills it in. The chain has TRBV20-1 and TRBJ1-6; TRBD1 matches at 8 bases. The germline V gene has CDR1 DFQATT and CDR2 SNEGSKA (reference sequence). The CDR3 has 15 residues. J was trimmed by 11 bases and V by 0 bases; bases with no gene match: 9. The CDR3 is CSARDVGQEVPPLHF. CDR3 DNA (partial): TGCAGTGCTAGAGATGTGGGACAGGAAGTTCCACCC.

Points on this clone: The read falls 3 residues short of the CDR3 end, and the missing part is taken from the germline J gene. J is TRBJ1-1 and V is TRBV5-5, with 8 bases that match TRBD1. Germline V gives CDR1 SGHKS, CDR2 YYEKEE (reference sequence). V shed 0 bases and J 7 bases; nucleotides not matched to a gene: 5. CDR3 length: 14 amino acids. The sequenced part of the CDR3 DNA is TGTGCCAGCAGCTTGGCAGGGGGCCCCAGTGAA. This sequence encodes CASSLAGGPSE. The CDR3, in full, reads CASSLAGGPSEAFF.

In regard to this clone: Read coverage stops 3 residues before the CDR3 terminus; the germline J gene supplies the remainder. The chain recombines TRBV20-1 with TRBJ2-7, with D maybe TRBD2 (5 bases). Germline V lookup: CDR1 DFQATT, CDR2 SNEGSKA (reference sequence). The CDR3 loop spans 13 amino acids. Trimming cost V 1 base and J 0 bases, with 7 bases left between them. The chain's CDR3 is CSARVASSYEQYF. The CDR3 bases that were read are TGCAGTGCTAGAGTAGCGAGCTCCTACGAG.

Comments on this clone: The read terminates 3 residues before the CDR3 end, so the remaining end is supplied by the germline J gene. The gene calls are TRBV20-1 and TRBJ2-3; TRBD2 matches at 7 bases. Germline values: CDR1 DFQATT, CDR2 SNEGSKA (reference sequence). Losses at the gene ends were 4 bases for V and 1 base for J; bases not matched to a gene: 8. The CDR3 contains 15 residues. The sequenced CDR3 bases are TGCAGTGCTACCGGAGAGGCGGGAGGCACAGATACG. Translation gives CSATGEAGGTDT. In full, the CDR3 reads CSATGEAGGTDTQYF.

About this clone: The read stops 3 residues short of the end of the CDR3; the missing end is completed from the germline J gene. The V call is TRBV10-2, the J call TRBJ2-7, with 7 bases identical to TRBD1. CDR1 is WSHSY and CDR2 is SAAADI in the germline V gene. V lost 4 bases, J lost 3 bases, and 6 bases stayed unmatched. The CDR3 totals 14 residues. The DNA read from the CDR3 is TGCGCCAGCAGTGGTTCAGGGGGTTTCTACGAG. Translating it yields CASSGSGGFYE. The whole CDR3 region reads CASSGSGGFYEQYF.

About this clone: The read halts 3 residues ahead of the CDR3 end, with the missing end drawn from the germline J gene. The rearrangement joins TRBV5-6 to TRBJ1-1; D uncertain. CDR3 length: 13 amino acids. Germline assignment: CDR1 SGHDT and CDR2 YYEEEE. V lost 4 bases, J lost 1 base, and 8 bases lay in between. The DNA read from the CDR3 is TGTGCCAGCAGCCCCAGTGGGAACACTGAA. Amino acid sequence: CASSPSGNTE. The CDR3, in full, reads CASSPSGNTEAFF.

With regard to this clone: From the germline J gene comes the end of the CDR3, since the read stops 3 residues before it. V usage is TRBV28 and J usage is TRBJ2-7; 16 positions match TRBD2. The CDR3 has 18 residues. Germline V lookup: CDR1 MDHEN, CDR2 SYDVKM. The trim removed 6 bases at V and 4 bases at J, leaving 12 bases unmatched. The CDR3 sequence: CASSQVGTSGRESYEQYF. The DNA read from the CDR3 is TGTGCCAGCAGCCAAGTTGGGACTAGCGGGAGGGAAAGTTACGAG. The variable domain in full, with the rest retrieved from reference TRBV28 and TRBJ2-7, is DVKVTQSSRYLVKRTGEKVFLECVQDMDHENMFWYRQDPGLGLRLIYFSYDVKMKEKGDIPEGYSVSREKKERFSLILESASTNQTSMYLCASSQVGTSGRESYEQYFGPGTRLTVT.

Comments on this clone: The read stops 3 residues short of the end of the CDR3; the missing end is completed from the germline J gene. Other nucleotide sequences from this sample produce the same CDR3. The chain carries TRBV28 and TRBJ1-2, with a weak D call TRBD1 (5 bases). This CDR3 is 14 amino acids long. With 3 bases removed from V and 1 base from J, the gap between germline ends came to 9 bases. Germline CDR1 and CDR2: MDHEN and SYDVKM. CDR3 region: CASSLDQGNYGYTF. The DNA read from the CDR3 is TGTGCCAGCAGTTTGGACCAGGGTAACTATGGC.

To note about this clone: The read ends 3 residues early relative to the CDR3; the germline J gene fills the gap. The gene calls are TRBV20-1 and TRBJ2-1, with D possibly being TRBD1 (5 bases). This CDR3 has 12 amino acids. Germline lookup yields CDR1 DFQATT and CDR2 SNEGSKA (reference sequence). The V end was cut by 5 bases, the J end by 6 bases, with 11 bases between. CDR3: CSAYSQGNEQFF. The sequenced CDR3 bases are TGCAGTGCTTACAGTCAGGGCAATGAG.

The CDR3 sequence: CASRETGGTEAFF. Partial CDR3 DNA: TGCGCCAGCAGAGAGACAGGGGGAACTGAA. This rearrangement joins TRBV5-1 to TRBJ1-1; 9 nucleotides agree with TRBD1. The sequence runs out 3 residues before the end of the CDR3; the remainder is reconstructed from the germline J gene. Per the germline V gene, CDR1 is SGHRS and CDR2 is YFSETQ. The CDR3 consists of 13 residues. J was trimmed by 5 bases and V by 5 bases; bases with no gene match: 4.

To note about this clone: Sequencing ends 3 residues short of the CDR3 end; the germline J gene provides the rest. This chain uses TRBV29-1 with TRBJ2-5, with a weak D call TRBD1 (5 bases). Germline values: CDR1 SQVTM, CDR2 ANQGSEA. Trimming stripped 2 bases from V and 2 bases from J, with 15 bases between. CDR3 length: 15 amino acids. The CDR3 DNA, read in part, is TGCAGCGTTGAACCCGCTTCGACAGATCAAGAGACC. It translates to CSVEPASTDQET. The entire CDR3 sequence reads CSVEPASTDQETQYF.

A note on this clone: Coverage ceases 3 residues before the CDR3 finishes, and the germline J gene fills in the end. The chain combines TRBV19 with TRBJ2-1, with 8 bases that match TRBD2. The germline V gene encodes CDR1 LNHDA and CDR2 SQIVND (reference sequence). V shed 3 bases, J shed 5 bases, and the junction held 9 bases outside the gene matches. The CDR3 consists of 16 residues. The CDR3 sequence: CASSMQSAGGHNEQFF. The part of the CDR3 DNA that was read is TGTGCCAGTAGTATGCAAAGCGCGGGAGGACACAATGAG. Full variable domain (outside the CDR3, taken from reference TRBV19 and TRBJ2-1): DGGITQSPKYLFRKEGQNVTLSCEQNLNHDAMYWYRQDPGQGLRLIYYSQIVNDFQKGDIAEGYSVSREKKESFPLTVTSAQKNPTAFYLCASSMQSAGGHNEQFFGPGTRLTVL.

Comment on this clone: The read falls 3 residues short of the CDR3 end, and the missing part is taken from the germline J gene. The rearrangement links TRBV7-3 to TRBJ2-3, with TRBD2 identical over 9 bases. CDR3 length: 15 residues. Trimming cost V 5 bases and J 6 bases; bases outside gene matches: 9. CDR1 and CDR2 from the germline V gene are SGHTA and FQGTGA. The CDR3 sequence is CASSANSGSMDTQYF. CDR3 DNA (partial): TGTGCCAGCAGCGCCAATAGCGGGAGTATGGATACG.

To note about this clone: The read ends 3 residues shy of where the CDR3 ends; the end is completed using the germline J gene. The rearrangement joins TRBV2 to TRBJ1-1; D is ambiguous. The CDR3 is 14 amino acids. The germline V gene has CDR1 SNHLY and CDR2 FYNNEI. V was shortened by 5 bases and J by 4 bases, with 14 bases between the two germline ends. CDR3 sequence: CASSSGTLGTEAFF. The CDR3 DNA, read in part, is TGTGCCAGCAGTTCAGGAACCTTGGGCACTGAA. Full variable domain (rest looked up from reference TRBV2 and TRBJ1-1): EPEVTQTPSHQVTQMGQEVILRCVPISNHLYFYWYRQILGQKVEFLVSFYNNEISEKSEIFDDQFSVERPDGSNFTLKIRSTKLEDSAMYFCASSSGTLGTEAFFGQGTRLTVV.